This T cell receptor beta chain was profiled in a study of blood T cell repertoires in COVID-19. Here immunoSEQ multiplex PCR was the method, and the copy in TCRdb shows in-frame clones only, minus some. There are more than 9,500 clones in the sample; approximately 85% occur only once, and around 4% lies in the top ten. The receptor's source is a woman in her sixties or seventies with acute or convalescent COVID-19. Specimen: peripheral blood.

The CDR3 protein is CASAGSEKLFF. CDR3 DNA sequence: TGTGCCAGCGCGGGGAGTGAAAAACTGTTTTTT. The chain carries TRBV12-3 or TRBV12-4 and TRBJ1-4, with unresolved D. Deletions cut 8 bases from V and 7 bases from J, with 8 bases between. The CDR3 covers 11 residues.